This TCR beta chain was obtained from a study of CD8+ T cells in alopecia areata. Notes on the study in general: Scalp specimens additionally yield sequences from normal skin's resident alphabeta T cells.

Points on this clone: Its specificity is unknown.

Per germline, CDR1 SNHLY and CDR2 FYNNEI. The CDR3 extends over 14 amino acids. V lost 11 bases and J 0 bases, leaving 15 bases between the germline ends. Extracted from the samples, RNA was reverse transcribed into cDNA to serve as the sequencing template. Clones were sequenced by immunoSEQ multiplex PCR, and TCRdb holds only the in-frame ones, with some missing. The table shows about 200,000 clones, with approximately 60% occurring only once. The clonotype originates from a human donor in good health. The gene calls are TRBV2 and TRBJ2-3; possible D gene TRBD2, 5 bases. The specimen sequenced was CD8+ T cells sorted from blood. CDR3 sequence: CAVSWETSTDTQYF. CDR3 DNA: TGTGCCGTTTCTTGGGAGACTAGCACAGATACGCAGTATTTT.